Each of the 24 T cell receptor beta chains below was sequenced from the same sample in a study of immune evolution from preneoplasia to lung adenocarcinoma (dated by TCRdb to the early 2020s). The library was produced with the immunoSEQ multiplex PCR assay. The clones in this table, taken by TCRdb from immuneACCESS, are in-frame only. Not every clone is retained; where verified, under half of the shortfall comes from an unresolved V gene, and the cause of the rest is unknown. This sample comprises roughly 40,000 clones, 74% of them detected only once. About 6.5% of the sample goes to the ten largest clones. The sequenced material came from FFPE invasive lung adenocarcinoma tissue. The sample's cell subset or site, from its label and the paper: frankly invasive lung adenocarcinoma (ADC). The receptors derive from a person between 55 and 70 years old with lung adenocarcinoma.

The chain combines TRBV18 with TRBJ2-7; 11 nucleotides match TRBD2. CDR1 is KGHSH and CDR2 is LQKENI in the germline V gene. Losses at the gene ends were 3 bases for V and 4 bases for J; bases not matched to a gene: 8. There are 16 residues in the CDR3. The CDR3 DNA sequence: TGTGCCAGCTCACCTTCTAGCGGGAGGACAGAATACGAGCAGTACTTC. Its translation: CASSPSSGRTEYEQYF.

The chain uses TRBV18 and TRBJ1-2; D is unresolved. The V gene's germline CDR1 is KGHSH and CDR2 LQKENI. V lost 4 bases and J 7 bases, leaving 16 bases between the germline ends. This CDR3 region has 14 residues. The CDR3 coding sequence is TGTGCCAGCTCACAGGAAACAACTCCAAGTGGCTACACCTTC. It encodes CASSQETTPSGYTF.

This chain uses TRBV14 with TRBJ2-7; D is unresolved. Germline-derived CDR1 and CDR2 are SGHDN and FVKESK. Trimming took 4 bases from V and 7 from J, leaving 14 bases between them. The CDR3 covers 13 residues. The CDR3 bases are TGTGCCAGCAGCCGACAAGCCGGCAATGAGCAGTACTTC. It encodes CASSRQAGNEQYF.

V and J are TRBV9 and TRBJ2-1, with 8 bases aligning to TRBD2. Germline lookup yields CDR1 SGDLS and CDR2 YYNGEE. Losses at the gene ends were 2 bases for V and 3 bases for J; bases not matched to a gene: 13. The CDR3 spans 18 residues. The CDR3 sequence is CASSVGPTSATIYNEQFF. CDR3 nucleotide sequence: TGTGCCAGCAGCGTTGGACCGACTAGCGCAACAATCTACAATGAGCAGTTCTTC.

This clone was counted a few times. The chain has TRBV7-2 and TRBJ2-1; D possibly corresponds to TRBD1 (6 bases). This CDR3 comprises 16 residues. Germline V gene lookup returns CDR1 SGHTA and CDR2 FQGNSA. Trimming took 7 bases from V and 8 from J, leaving 24 bases between them. This CDR3 reads CASTLRGGKLYDEQFF. The CDR3 DNA reads TGTGCCAGCACCCTCCGTGGGGGCAAGCTTTACGATGAGCAGTTCTTC.

The chain couples TRBV19 to TRBJ2-1; TRBD2 matches 7 bases. Germline V gives CDR1 LNHDA, CDR2 SQIVND (reference sequence). There are 16 residues in the CDR3. Losses at the gene ends were 6 bases for V and 2 bases for J; bases not matched to a gene: 10. CDR3: CASSTLGLAAYNEQFF. Written as DNA, the CDR3 is TGTGCCAGTAGCACCTTGGGGCTAGCGGCCTACAATGAGCAGTTCTTC.

The J gene is TRBJ2-2, the V gene TRBV5-4; D is unclear. The CDR3 length is 13 residues. The germline gives CDR1 SGHNT, CDR2 YYREEE (reference sequence). V lost 0 bases, J lost 8 bases, and 8 bases lay in between. The DNA for the CDR3 is TGTGCCAGCAGCTTGGCCAATGCGGGGGAGCTGTTTTTT. Its protein is CASSLANAGELFF.

The chain carries TRBV6-1 and TRBJ1-1; no reliable D call. Germline CDR1 MNHNS, CDR2 SASEGT. Trimming shortened V by 9 bases and J by 6 bases, and 11 bases separated the two germline ends. The CDR3 loop spans 11 amino acids. The CDR3 reads CASYRGAEAFF. CDR3 nucleotide sequence: TGTGCCAGTTACAGAGGCGCTGAAGCTTTCTTT.

The V gene is TRBV6-5, the J gene TRBJ2-3; D uncertain. The germline V gene has CDR1 MNHEY and CDR2 SVGAGI. There are 15 residues in the CDR3. Trimming took 6 bases from V and 8 from J, leaving 21 bases between them. CDR3 amino acids: CASSPASLGDRTQYF. The DNA of the CDR3 is TGTGCCAGCAGCCCCGCGTCCTTGGGCGACCGTACGCAGTATTTT.

This clone occurred once. This chain links TRBV28 with TRBJ2-7; D uncertain. The CDR3 is 12 residues long. Germline CDR1 is MDHEN and CDR2 is SYDVKM. Deletions cut 4 bases from V and 0 bases from J, with 4 bases between. CDR3 bases: TGTGCCAGCAGTTCGATCTCCTACGAGCAGTACTTC. It translates to CASSSISYEQYF. The full variable domain, with the rest looked up from reference TRBV28 and TRBJ2-7, is DVKVTQSSRYLVKRTGEKVFLECVQDMDHENMFWYRQDPGLGLRLIYFSYDVKMKEKGDIPEGYSVSREKKERFSLILESASTNQTSMYLCASSSISYEQYFGPGTRLTVT.

This clone was observed a handful of times. V usage is TRBV5-1 and J usage is TRBJ2-6; D gene unclear. Trimming pared 4 bases from V and 12 bases from J, leaving 14 bases between. This CDR3 is 13 amino acids long. Germline loops: CDR1 SGHRS, CDR2 YFSETQ. CDR3 DNA: TGCGCCAGCAGCATTGATTCCCGGACCGTCCTGACTTTC. Residues: CASSIDSRTVLTF.

To note about this clone: This CDR3 is also generated by other DNA sequences in the sample. CDR3 sequence reads: CASSQRVGDTQYF. CDR3 DNA: TGTGCCAGCTCACAACGGGTGGGAGATACGCAGTATTTT. The chain carries TRBV18 and TRBJ2-3; no clear D gene. The V gene lost 4 bases and the J gene lost 5 bases, with 10 bases spanning the gap. Germline assignment: CDR1 KGHSH and CDR2 LQKENI. This CDR3 spans 13 amino acids.

V and J are TRBV5-1 and TRBJ2-2; D unresolved. The germline V gene has CDR1 SGHRS and CDR2 YFSETQ. V was cut by 1 base and J by 6 bases, with 10 bases left in between. This CDR3 has 14 residues. In DNA form, the CDR3 reads TGCGCCAGCAGCTTGATGGCTGGGCCCGGGGAGCTGTTTTTT. Translating it yields CASSLMAGPGELFF.

This chain joins TRBV7-9 and TRBJ1-1, with D unresolved. Germline assignment: CDR1 SEHNR and CDR2 FQNEAQ (reference sequence). The V end was cut by 4 bases, the J end by 1 base, with 16 bases between. CDR3 length: 16 amino acids. The CDR3 is CASSSGRGGRNTEAFF. The DNA for the CDR3 is TGTGCCAGCAGCTCGGGCCGGGGAGGTAGGAACACTGAAGCTTTCTTT. Variable domain in full (rest from reference TRBV7-9 and TRBJ1-1): DTGVSQNPRHKITKRGQNVTFRCDPISEHNRLYWYRQTLGQGPEFLTYFQNEAQLEKSRLLSDRFSAERPKGSFSTLEIQRTEQGDSAMYLCASSSGRGGRNTEAFFGQGTRLTVV.

The V call is TRBV5-1, the J call TRBJ2-7; D tentatively reads TRBD1 or TRBD2 (5 bases each). The V end lost 4 bases, the J end lost 4 bases, and 15 bases lay between the germline ends. CDR3 length: 14 amino acids. The germline V gene has CDR1 SGHRS and CDR2 YFSETQ. The CDR3 bases are TGCGCCAGCAGCCCCCGTTTGGGGGTATACGAGCAGTACTTC. The encoded protein is CASSPRLGVYEQYF.

In DNA, the CDR3 is TGTGCCACCAGCAGAGAAGGGACAGGGTTCAAGCAGTACTTC. It codes for CATSREGTGFKQYF. The rearrangement joins TRBV15 to TRBJ2-7, with 9 bases lining up with TRBD1. Germline V CDR1 and CDR2: LNHNV, YYDKDF (reference sequence). Trimming removed 0 bases from V and 8 bases from J; junction bases left unmatched: 5. The CDR3 spans 14 residues. Filled out from reference TRBV15 and TRBJ2-7, the complete variable domain reads DAMVIQNPRYQVTQFGKPVTLSCSQTLNHNVMYWYQQKSSQAPKLLFHYYDKDFNNEADTPDNFQSRRPNTSFCFLDIRSPGLGDTAMYLCATSREGTGFKQYFGPGTRLTVT.

This rearrangement joins TRBV2 to TRBJ2-7; D might be TRBD1 (6 bases). The CDR3 length is 11 residues. Trimming left V 8 bases short and J 5 bases short, with 10 bases between. The germline gives CDR1 SNHLY, CDR2 FYNNEI. The CDR3 spells CASLQGDEQYF. The DNA of the CDR3 is TGTGCCAGCCTACAGGGAGACGAGCAGTACTTC. The whole variable domain, remainder taken from reference TRBV2 and TRBJ2-7, is EPEVTQTPSHQVTQMGQEVILRCVPISNHLYFYWYRQILGQKVEFLVSFYNNEISEKSEIFDDQFSVERPDGSNFTLKIRSTKLEDSAMYFCASLQGDEQYFGPGTRLTVT.

The chain recombines TRBV4-1 with TRBJ1-4; 9 bases fit TRBD1. The CDR3 spans 16 residues. V lost 0 bases to trimming and J lost 8 bases; unmatched junction nucleotides: 7. Germline CDR1 reads MGHRA; CDR2 reads YSYEKL. The CDR3 DNA is TGCGCCAGCAGCCAAGACTGGGGACAGGGTGAAGAAAAACTGTTTTTT. Translation gives CASSQDWGQGEEKLFF.

CDR3 sequence reads: CASSPAMRRNTEAFF. As DNA, the CDR3 is TGTGCCAGCTCACCCGCTATGAGGCGGAACACTGAAGCTTTCTTT. The V gene is TRBV18, the J gene TRBJ1-1; D gene ambiguous. The V and J ends lost 3 bases and 1 base respectively, with 12 bases between them. CDR3 length equals 15 residues. The germline gives CDR1 KGHSH, CDR2 LQKENI.

V and J are TRBV6-1 and TRBJ1-2; unclear D gene. The CDR3 sequence is 13 residues long. The V and J ends lost 6 bases and 7 bases respectively, with 15 bases between them. CDR1 and CDR2 (germline): MNHNS, SASEGT. CDR3 coding DNA: TGTGCCAGCAGGGGCTTTTCTGGTGGTGGCTACACCTTC. Its protein is CASRGFSGGGYTF.

V is TRBV6-1 and J is TRBJ1-3, with 7 bases identical to TRBD1. Losses at the gene ends were 0 bases for V and 5 bases for J; bases not matched to a gene: 4. The CDR3 sequence is 15 residues long. Germline CDR1 is MNHNS and CDR2 is SASEGT. CDR3 bases: TGTGCCAGCAGTGAAGCTACCAGGGGGAGAAACACCATATATTTT. Protein sequence: CASSEATRGRNTIYF.

With respect to this clone: Sequence at one end of the junction differs from germline and may be a read error. The chain joins TRBV5-1 to TRBJ2-7, with D unresolved. The CDR3 has 13 residues. Germline V lookup: CDR1 SGHRS, CDR2 YFSETQ. The CDR3: CANSLHRLAEQYF. Here the CDR3 DNA reads TGCGCCAACAGCTTGCACAGACTCGCGGAGCAGTACTTC. The full variable domain, its missing parts supplied by reference TRBV5-1 and TRBJ2-7, is KAGVTQTPRYLIKTRGQQVTLSCSPISGHRSVSWYQQTPGQGLQFLFEYFSETQRNKGNFPGRFSGRQFSNSRSEMNVSTLELGDSALYLCANSLHRLAEQYFGPGTRLTVT.

The rearrangement joins TRBV7-3 to TRBJ2-3; 7 positions agree with TRBD1. The trim removed 4 bases at V and 2 bases at J, leaving 6 bases unmatched. There are 15 residues in the CDR3. Germline-derived CDR1 and CDR2 are SGHTA and FQGTGA. The CDR3 sequence is CASSSQGLLTDTQYF. CDR3 bases: TGTGCCAGCAGCTCACAGGGGCTCCTCACAGATACGCAGTATTTT.

The V and J genes are TRBV19 and TRBJ1-1, with D perhaps TRBD1 (5 bases). This CDR3 is 14 amino acids long. Looked up from germline, CDR1 is LNHDA and CDR2 is SQIVND (reference sequence). Trimming stripped 1 base from V and 6 bases from J, with 12 bases between. CDR3: CASSIGQWGSEAFF. The CDR3 bases are TGTGCCAGTAGTATAGGCCAATGGGGCTCTGAAGCTTTCTTT.